This TCR beta chain is from a study of T cells in Graves' hyperthyroidism and ophthalmopathy. Broader study findings: Progression to ophthalmopathy was predicted a median of 6.5 months early. Most thyroid-expanded clonotypes above 0.001 were also found in blood.

RNA transcripts were the template for amplifying TCR beta CDR3 regions. The HTBI primer set drove a first-round RT-PCR of the TCR CDR3. A single record per CDR3 protein comes from TCRdb applying MiXCR to the multiplex PCR reads. The table lists a few hundred thousand distinct CDR3 sequences, over 45% of them singletons. It was uncontrolled infection, other autoimmune disease, pregnancy or lactation that excluded patients. Orbital computed tomography, thyroid ultrasound, serum thyroxine and TRAb, and clinical symptoms together informed the diagnoses. Trimming cost V 8 bases and J 3 bases, with 16 bases left between them. Germline CDR1 is LNHDA and CDR2 is SQIVND (reference sequence). This CDR3 has 14 residues. A word on this clonotype: Its antigen is not identified.

The gene calls are TRBV19 and TRBJ1-2; D unresolved. This clonotype was obtained from an adult woman with Graves' disease, either hyperthyroidism or ophthalmopathy (not recorded which). Sequenced sample: peripheral blood or thyroid tissue (not recorded which). The CDR3 nucleotides read TGTGCCAGTTTTGGGCCACGGAGCGACTATGGCTACACCTTC. Translated: CASFGPRSDYGYTF.